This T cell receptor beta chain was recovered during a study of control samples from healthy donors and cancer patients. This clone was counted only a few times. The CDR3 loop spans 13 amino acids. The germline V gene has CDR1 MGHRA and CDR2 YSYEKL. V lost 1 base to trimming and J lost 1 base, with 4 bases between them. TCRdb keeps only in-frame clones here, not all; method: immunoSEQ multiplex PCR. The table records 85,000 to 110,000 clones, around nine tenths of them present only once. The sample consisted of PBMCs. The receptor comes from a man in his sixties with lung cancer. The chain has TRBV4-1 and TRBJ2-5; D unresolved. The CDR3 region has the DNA TGCGCCAGCAGCCAAGCTCTCCAAGAGACCCAGTACTTC. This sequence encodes CASSQALQETQYF.